A single sample gave rise to the 6 T cell receptor beta chains below, sequenced in a study of blood T cell repertoires in COVID-19. The protocol was immunoSEQ multiplex PCR, while the TCRdb copy is restricted to in-frame clones and leaves out a portion. The sample shows some 140,000 clones, approximately 82% of them seen only once. Sequencing was performed on peripheral blood. The receptor set was obtained from a man between 60 and 70 years old who had recovered from COVID-19.

V and J are TRBV4-2 and TRBJ1-1; perhaps TRBD1 as D (6 bases). The CDR3 contains 15 residues. The germline V and J ends were trimmed by 4 bases and 0 bases, with 12 bases remaining between them. Germline-derived CDR1 and CDR2 are LGHNA and YNFKEQ. CDR3 residues: CASSLFGQLNTEAFF. For the CDR3, the DNA is TGTGCCAGCAGCCTTTTTGGACAGTTGAACACTGAAGCTTTCTTT.

The chain has TRBV4-3 and TRBJ2-1; 8 nucleotides line up with TRBD2. The trim removed 0 bases at V and 9 bases at J, leaving 7 bases unmatched. There are 15 residues in the CDR3. CDR1 is LGHNA, CDR2 YSLEER, per germline. The CDR3 reads CASSQDRTSFGEQFF. The CDR3 nucleotides are TGCGCCAGCAGCCAAGATAGGACTAGCTTTGGTGAGCAGTTCTTC.

The chain uses TRBV14 and TRBJ1-3; 8 nucleotides line up with TRBD1. Germline assignment: CDR1 SGHDN and CDR2 FVKESK. The CDR3 has 13 amino acids. The V gene end was trimmed by 10 bases and the J gene end by 2 bases; junction bases not matched to a gene: 4. Here the CDR3 reads CATKDRAGNTIYF. The DNA of the CDR3 is TGTGCCACCAAGGACAGGGCTGGAAACACCATATATTTT. The complete variable domain, with remaining parts taken from reference TRBV14 and TRBJ1-3, reads EAGVTQFPSHSVIEKGQTVTLRCDPISGHDNLYWYRRVMGKEIKFLLHFVKESKQDESGMPNNRFLAERTGGTYSTLKVQPAELEDSGVYFCATKDRAGNTIYFGEGSWLTVV.

Here the CDR3 reads CASTPLGGEQYF. CDR3 bases: TGTGCCAGCACCCCTTTGGGGGGCGAGCAGTACTTC. The chain couples TRBV7-9 to TRBJ2-7, with a possible D match to TRBD2 (6 bases). Germline values: CDR1 SEHNR, CDR2 FQNEAQ (reference sequence). The CDR3 has 12 residues. Trimming left V 7 bases short and J 6 bases short, with 13 bases between.

This clone appeared a few times. The chain combines TRBV6-5 with TRBJ1-2; TRBD1 matches 7 bases. Germline CDR1 reads MNHEY; CDR2 reads SVGAGI. The CDR3 consists of 15 residues. V gave up 0 bases and J gave up 4 bases; unmatched junction bases: 5. The chain's CDR3 is CASSYSQEGAYGYTF. CDR3 DNA sequence: TGTGCCAGCAGTTACTCCCAGGAGGGGGCCTATGGCTACACCTTC.

The J gene is TRBJ1-5, the V gene TRBV6-1, with TRBD1 matching 8 bases. The CDR3 length is 17 residues. The J segment lost 1 base and the V segment lost 4 bases, leaving 9 bases of the junction unmatched. The germline gives CDR1 MNHNS, CDR2 SASEGT. CDR3 bases: TGTGCCAGCAGTGGCCTCAGGGGGCGAAGGAGCAATCAGCCCCAGCATTTT. This codes for CASSGLRGRRSNQPQHF.